Below are 25 T cell receptor beta chains sequenced from a single sample in a study of blood T cells in healthy people across ages. Combining a sample-barcoded 5' primer with a J-beta primer mix, a second PCR ran for roughly 7 to 11 cycles. TCRdb itself ran the 5' RACE reads through MiXCR, one entry per CDR3 protein. The table records more than 1 million distinct CDR3 sequences, 40% to 55% of them present only once. The sequencing sample was made of blood. The receptor source for this set is a woman aged 60-75 years in good health.

This clonotype was counted at least ten times. This chain joins TRBV4-2 and TRBJ2-1; 9 positions agree with TRBD2. The CDR3 is made up of 18 amino acids. J gave up 1 base and V 4 bases, and 11 bases lay outside the gene matches. The germline gives CDR1 LGHNA, CDR2 YNFKEQ. DNA for the CDR3: TGTGCCAGCAGCCCCAGGTTGGCGGGAGGGCCGTCCTACAATGAGCAGTTCTTC. Protein: CASSPRLAGGPSYNEQFF.

This clonotype occurred a few times. Germline and junction disagree at one end, which may indicate a read error. The chain has TRBV5-1 and TRBJ1-5; D remains ambiguous. CDR1 is SGHRS, CDR2 YFSETQ, per germline. This CDR3 has 15 amino acids. The CDR3 sequence: CASSFRGDSNQPQHF. CDR3 sequence (DNA): TGTGCCAGCAGTTTTCGGGGAGATAGCAATCAGCCCCAGCATTTT.

The chain links TRBV6-4 to TRBJ2-1, with a tentative D call TRBD1 (6 bases). The CDR3 is made up of 16 amino acids. Trimming stripped 3 bases from V and 2 bases from J, with 14 bases between. The germline V gene encodes CDR1 MRHNA and CDR2 SNTAGT. The CDR3 DNA sequence: TGTGCCAGCAGTGAAGACACAGGGTCACCCTACAATGAGCAGTTCTTC. Protein: CASSEDTGSPYNEQFF.

This clonotype came up a few times. The CDR3 region has the DNA TGTGCCAGCAGTTACACTCGGGGACAGGGGTACGAGCAGTACTTC. Translating gives CASSYTRGQGYEQYF. The rearrangement links TRBV6-5 to TRBJ2-1, with 10 bases matching TRBD1. The DNA end is a closer match to TRBJ2-7, so the J assignment may be wrong. Germline V gene data show CDR1 as MNHEY and CDR2 as SVGAGI. The CDR3 has 15 amino acids.

The gene calls are TRBV11-2 and TRBJ2-1, with 11 bases lining up with TRBD2. The CDR3 spans 15 residues. Germline V gene sequence: CDR1 SGHAT, CDR2 FQNNGV. J gave up 8 bases and V 6 bases, and 9 bases lay outside the gene matches. The CDR3 DNA reads as TGTGCCAGCAGACCCCTTAGCGGGAGGGTATATGAGCAGTTCTTC. Its translation is CASRPLSGRVYEQFF.

This clonotype has only a few counts. The DNA for the CDR3 is TGCAGTGCTAGAGATTCCCCCGAGCGGGAGACGACAGATACGCAGTATTTT. This codes for CSARDSPERETTDTQYF. This chain connects TRBV20-1 to TRBJ2-3; 8 nucleotides align to TRBD2. The CDR3 totals 17 residues. CDR1 is DFQATT, CDR2 SNEGSKA, per germline (reference sequence). J lost 3 bases, V lost 0 bases, and 11 bases had no gene match.

The chain recombines TRBV20-1 with TRBJ2-7; D is unresolved. This CDR3 is 14 amino acids long. CDR1 and CDR2 (germline): DFQATT, SNEGSKA (reference sequence). Trimming left V 0 bases short and J 0 bases short, with 9 bases between. The CDR3 nucleotides are TGCAGTGCTAGAGAGGCACATAGCTCCTACGAGCAGTACTTC. Its translation: CSAREAHSSYEQYF.

This rearrangement joins TRBV20-1 to TRBJ2-7; TRBD1 aligns across 9 bases. This CDR3 contains 13 residues. From germline, CDR1 is DFQATT and CDR2 SNEGSKA (reference sequence). V lost 5 bases, J lost 0 bases, and 2 bases stayed unmatched. In DNA form, the CDR3 reads TGCAGTGCTGGACAGGGGATCTCCTACGAGCAGTACTTC. Protein product: CSAGQGISYEQYF.

The CDR3 DNA sequence: TGTGCCAGCAGTTCGACAGGGAATCCCAACTATGGCTACACCTTC. It codes for CASSSTGNPNYGYTF. V and J are TRBV28 and TRBJ1-2; 7 bases agree with TRBD1. This CDR3 has 15 residues. V was pared by 4 bases and J by 2 bases, with 7 bases of the junction left unmatched. Looked up from germline, CDR1 is MDHEN and CDR2 is SYDVKM.

V and J are TRBV12-3 or TRBV12-4 and TRBJ2-1, with 14 bases fitting TRBD2. The V segment lost 5 bases and the J segment 8 bases; nucleotides outside the gene matches: 2. The CDR3 has 14 residues. The CDR3 loop is CASSGTSGSHEQFF. CDR3 DNA sequence: TGTGCCAGCAGTGGGACTAGCGGGAGTCATGAGCAGTTCTTC.

For the CDR3, the DNA is TGTGCCAGCAGCGTAGATTGGCAGGGGATGATGGGCTACACCTTC. This codes for CASSVDWQGMMGYTF. This chain joins TRBV9 and TRBJ1-2; tentative D call: TRBD1 (6 bases). Germline assignment: CDR1 SGDLS and CDR2 YYNGEE. Trimming removed 0 bases at V and 8 bases at J, with 17 bases between. This CDR3 is built from 15 residues.

The gene calls are TRBV6-5 and TRBJ2-1; D is undetermined. Germline V lookup: CDR1 MNHEY, CDR2 SVGAGI. This CDR3 region has 14 residues. The V and J ends lost 5 bases and 6 bases respectively, with 14 bases between them. This CDR3 is CASSPRRIRNEQFF. The DNA of the CDR3 is TGTGCCAGCAGTCCGCGACGGATCCGCAATGAGCAGTTCTTC.

The chain carries TRBV14 and TRBJ2-5; D not resolved. The DNA end is more similar to TRBJ2-1, so the J call may be wrong. Germline-derived CDR1 and CDR2 are SGHDN and FVKESK. This CDR3 spans 14 amino acids. CDR3 loop: CASSQDSLQETQFF. CDR3 DNA sequence: TGTGCCAGCAGCCAAGATTCACTCCAAGAGACCCAGTTCTTC.

The chain links TRBV4-1 to TRBJ2-7; TRBD2 is a possible D gene (6 bases). Trimming pared 3 bases from V and 3 bases from J, leaving 12 bases between. Germline V gene lookup returns CDR1 MGHRA and CDR2 YSYEKL. The CDR3 extends over 14 amino acids. Here the CDR3 DNA reads TGCGCCAGCAGCCAGGGAGGCGGACTCTACGAGCAGTACTTC. Translation gives CASSQGGGLYEQYF.

Comments on this clonotype: At one of its ends the junction is not consistent with the germline gene, which may arise from a read error. This chain connects TRBV7-8 to TRBJ2-5, with 9 bases lining up with TRBD1. The germline gives CDR1 SGHVS, CDR2 FQNEAQ. There are 17 residues in the CDR3. The CDR3 coding sequence is TGTACCAGCAGCCTCCGTCCCGGGACAGGGATCGGGGAGACCCAGTACTTC. Protein sequence: CTSSLRPGTGIGETQYF.

The chain combines TRBV29-1 with TRBJ2-7, with TRBD2 matching over 7 bases. In germline, CDR1 is SQVTM, CDR2 ANQGSEA. This CDR3 comprises 13 residues. V was clipped by 4 bases and J by 7 bases; unmatched bases: 10. The CDR3 spells CSVAEEAGEEQYF. The CDR3 nucleotides are TGCAGCGTTGCCGAGGAGGCGGGGGAGGAGCAGTACTTC.

A word on this clonotype: A read error may account for a junction end that differs from germline. V usage is TRBV15 and J usage is TRBJ2-7, with D possibly being TRBD1 or TRBD2 (6 bases each). The end of the DNA is better explained by TRBJ2-5, so the J call may be wrong. Germline V lookup: CDR1 LNHNV, CDR2 YYDKDF (reference sequence). CDR3 length equals 15 residues. The CDR3 protein is CATGRDRGRVETQYF. The CDR3 DNA follows: TGTGCCACCGGCAGAGACCGGGGGCGCGTAGAGACCCAGTACTTC.

The chain links TRBV28 to TRBJ2-1; perhaps TRBD2 as D (6 bases). Trimming took off 2 bases at V and 3 bases at J, with 8 bases between the two ends. The V gene's germline CDR1 is MDHEN and CDR2 SYDVKM. The CDR3 runs 14 residues. CDR3 amino acids: CASSLPRDYNEQFF. CDR3 DNA sequence: TGTGCCAGCAGTTTACCGCGGGACTACAATGAGCAGTTCTTC. Full variable domain (missing parts from reference TRBV28 and TRBJ2-1): DVKVTQSSRYLVKRTGEKVFLECVQDMDHENMFWYRQDPGLGLRLIYFSYDVKMKEKGDIPEGYSVSREKKERFSLILESASTNQTSMYLCASSLPRDYNEQFFGPGTRLTVL.

The rearrangement uses TRBV2 and TRBJ2-1, with TRBD1 matching 8 bases. Germline V gene sequence: CDR1 SNHLY, CDR2 FYNNEI. The CDR3 contains 15 residues. The V segment lost 4 bases and the J segment 7 bases; nucleotides outside the gene matches: 9. The DNA of the CDR3 is TGTGCCAGCAGTGTGGAGACAGGGGTAGGGAATGAGCAGTTCTTC. Protein product: CASSVETGVGNEQFF.

The chain recombines TRBV19 with TRBJ1-5; the match to TRBD1 covers 9 bases. Trimming cost V 5 bases and J 1 base; bases outside gene matches: 18. The CDR3 loop spans 20 amino acids. The V gene's germline CDR1 is LNHDA and CDR2 SQIVND (reference sequence). CDR3 in amino acids: CASSALGQGGGWGSNQPQHF. The CDR3 DNA is TGTGCCAGTAGTGCCCTGGGACAGGGAGGGGGTTGGGGGAGCAATCAGCCCCAGCATTTT.

Turning to this clonotype: A junction boundary mismatches the germline segment, possibly from a read error. The J gene is TRBJ2-3, the V gene TRBV12-3 or TRBV12-4; TRBD2 matches 10 bases. This CDR3 spans 15 amino acids. This CDR3 is CVSSFLAGVADTQYF. The DNA for the CDR3 is TGTGTCAGCAGTTTTCTAGCGGGAGTAGCAGATACGCAGTATTTT.

The chain carries TRBV9 and TRBJ1-5, with 8 bases that match TRBD1. Germline CDR1 is SGDLS and CDR2 is YYNGEE. This CDR3 is built from 15 residues. V lost 4 bases and J lost 5; bases outside the gene matches: 8. The CDR3 DNA reads as TGTGCCAGCAGCATCGGACAGGGATTCGATCAGCCCCAGCATTTT. Its protein is CASSIGQGFDQPQHF.

This chain links TRBV4-1 with TRBJ2-4; TRBD2 aligns across 7 bases. The CDR3 length is 13 residues. In germline, CDR1 is MGHRA, CDR2 YSYEKL. J lost 15 bases, V lost 1 base, and 9 bases had no gene match. CDR3 region: CASSQAGGRDRYF. The CDR3 DNA follows: TGCGCCAGCAGCCAAGCGGGGGGACGAGACAGGTACTTC.

This rearrangement joins TRBV20-1 to TRBJ2-4; 10 nucleotides align to TRBD1. With V trimmed by 3 bases and J by 1 base, 3 bases remained unmatched. There are 15 residues in the CDR3. Germline V gene lookup returns CDR1 DFQATT and CDR2 SNEGSKA (reference sequence). CDR3 nucleotides: TGCAGTGCTAGCTGGGGACAGGGGGCCAAAAACATTCAGTACTTC. This encodes CSASWGQGAKNIQYF.

This clonotype showed up just a few times. The chain is built from TRBV27 and TRBJ2-7, with TRBD1 matching 9 bases. V shed 3 bases and J 1 base; nucleotides not matched to a gene: 4. Per germline, CDR1 MNHEY and CDR2 SMNVEV (reference sequence). The length of the CDR3 is 15 residues. CDR3 nucleotide sequence: TGTGCCAGCAGTTTCGGGGACAGGGAGTCCTACGAGCAGTACTTC. Protein product: CASSFGDRESYEQYF.